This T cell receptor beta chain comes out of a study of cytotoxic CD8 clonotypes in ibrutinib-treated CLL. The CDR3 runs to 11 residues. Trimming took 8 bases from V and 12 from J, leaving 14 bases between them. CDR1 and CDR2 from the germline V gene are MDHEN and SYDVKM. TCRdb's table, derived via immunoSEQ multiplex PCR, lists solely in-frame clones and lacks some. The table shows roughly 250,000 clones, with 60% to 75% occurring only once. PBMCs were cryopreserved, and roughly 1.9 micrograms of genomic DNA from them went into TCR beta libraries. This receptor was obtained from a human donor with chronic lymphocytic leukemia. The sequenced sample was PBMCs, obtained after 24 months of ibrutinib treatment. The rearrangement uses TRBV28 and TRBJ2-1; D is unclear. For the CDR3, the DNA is TGTGCCAGCCCCTCAGACAAGGGGCAGTTCTTC. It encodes CASPSDKGQFF.